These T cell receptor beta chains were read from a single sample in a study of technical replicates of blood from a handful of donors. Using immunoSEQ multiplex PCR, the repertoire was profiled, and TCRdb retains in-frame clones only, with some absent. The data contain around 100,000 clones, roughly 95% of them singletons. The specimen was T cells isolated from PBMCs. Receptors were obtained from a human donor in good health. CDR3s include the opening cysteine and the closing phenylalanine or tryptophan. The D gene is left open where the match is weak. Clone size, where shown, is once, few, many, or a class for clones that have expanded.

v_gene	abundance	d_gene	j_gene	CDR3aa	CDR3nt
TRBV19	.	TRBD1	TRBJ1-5	CASSPPPGQGGQPQHF	TGTGCCAGTAGTCCCCCACCGGGACAGGGTGGTCAGCCCCAGCATTTT
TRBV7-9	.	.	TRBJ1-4	CASTAGTTNEKLFF	TGTGCCAGTACCGCCGGGACAACTAATGAAAAACTGTTTTTT
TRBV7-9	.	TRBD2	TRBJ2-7	CASFGRGSEEQYF	TGTGCCAGCTTCGGGAGGGGTAGTGAAGAGCAGTACTTC
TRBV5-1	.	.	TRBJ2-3	CASHPRLTSTDTQYF	TGCGCCAGTCACCCAAGGCTGACTAGCACAGATACGCAGTATTTT
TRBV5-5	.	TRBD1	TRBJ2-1	CASSLGTGAYNEQFF	TGTGCCAGCAGCTTGGGGACAGGGGCCTACAATGAGCAGTTCTTC
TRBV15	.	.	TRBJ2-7	CATSRDHYEQYF	TGTGCCACCAGCAGAGACCATTACGAGCAGTACTTC
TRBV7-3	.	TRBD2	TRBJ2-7	CASSLGGTSNYEQYF	TGTGCCAGCAGCTTAGGTGGGACTAGTAATTACGAGCAGTACTTC
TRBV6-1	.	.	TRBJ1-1	CASSVLEAFF	TGTGCCAGCAGTGTACTTGAAGCTTTCTTT
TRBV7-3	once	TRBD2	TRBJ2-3	CASSPTTSGRTTDTQYF	TGTGCCAGCAGCCCGACCACTAGCGGGAGGACGACAGATACGCAGTATTTT
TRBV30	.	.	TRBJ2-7	CAWSKAGPSYEQYF	TGTGCCTGGAGTAAGGCAGGGCCCTCCTACGAGCAGTACTTC